The next 19 T cell receptor beta chains were all read from a single sample in a study of identical twins. TCRdb itself ran the 5' RACE reads through MiXCR, one entry per CDR3 protein. The sample includes about 660,000 distinct CDR3 sequences, 8.5% to 9.5% seen only once; the top ten take 0.98%. These data are also associated with another study on yellow fever vaccine responses in identical twins.

The sequencing sample was made of PBMCs. The receptors derive from a woman aged 18 to 35 in good health.

This clonotype was observed a handful of times. The chain uses TRBV6-5 and TRBJ2-7; D is uncertain. Per the germline V gene, CDR1 is MNHEY and CDR2 is SVGAGI. V was cut by 4 bases and J by 2 bases, with 12 bases left in between. This CDR3 is built from 14 residues. The CDR3 protein is CASSFRTAPYEQYF. The DNA of the CDR3 is TGTGCCAGCAGTTTTCGGACGGCTCCCTACGAGCAGTACTTC.

This clonotype was seen a few times. This chain connects TRBV12-3 or TRBV12-4 to TRBJ2-3; 9 bases fit TRBD2. The CDR3 length is 16 residues. The V gene end was trimmed by 1 base and the J gene end by 6 bases; junction bases not matched to a gene: 8. The CDR3 region has the DNA TGTGCCAGCAGTTTAGAACTAGCGGGCCGCTCGGATACGCAGTATTTT. This codes for CASSLELAGRSDTQYF.

This clonotype has more than one count but fewer than ten. The chain joins TRBV11-1 to TRBJ2-1; TRBD1 matches at 10 bases. Trimming at V came to 5 bases and at J to 6 bases, leaving 7 bases not matched to a gene. This CDR3 is built from 15 residues. Germline CDR1 and CDR2: SGHAT and FQDESV (reference sequence). CDR3 sequence (DNA): TGTGCCAGCAGCACCTGGACAGGGGGGGCCAATGAGCAGTTCTTC. This codes for CASSTWTGGANEQFF.

This clonotype came up a few times. The chain combines TRBV7-2 with TRBJ1-1; D ambiguous. The V end was cut by 2 bases, the J end by 1 base, with 8 bases between. Germline-derived CDR1 and CDR2 are SGHTA and FQGNSA. The CDR3 totals 14 residues. CDR3 sequence (DNA): TGTGCCAGCAGCTTATTCCCAGGGAACACTGAAGCTTTCTTT. Translating gives CASSLFPGNTEAFF.

V gene TRBV7-3 combines with J gene TRBJ2-2; D is ambiguous. V was clipped by 5 bases and J by 4 bases, with 8 bases between them. The CDR3 covers 13 residues. The germline gives CDR1 SGHTA, CDR2 FQGTGA. DNA for the CDR3: TGTGCCAGCAGCCCGGTCCCCACCGGGGAGCTGTTTTTT. Its protein is CASSPVPTGELFF.

This clonotype was counted at least ten times. The CDR3 spells CATSGVTGELFF. The CDR3 DNA follows: TGTGCCACCAGTGGGGTCACCGGGGAGCTGTTTTTT. The chain combines TRBV24-1 with TRBJ2-2; D remains unclear. CDR1 is KGHDR, CDR2 SFDVKD, per germline. V shed 5 bases and J shed 4 bases, with 4 bases lying between them. The CDR3 loop spans 12 amino acids.

This clonotype showed up just a few times. The J gene is TRBJ2-3, the V gene TRBV29-1, with 12 bases that match TRBD1. The V gene's germline CDR1 is SQVTM and CDR2 ANQGSEA. The CDR3 loop spans 17 amino acids. Unmatched junction bases numbered 12, after V lost 4 bases and J lost 4 bases. CDR3 coding DNA: TGCAGCGTTGTCGGTCCGGGACAGGGGGCGAAAGCAGATACGCAGTATTTT. The encoded protein is CSVVGPGQGAKADTQYF.

Many counts were recorded for this clonotype. This rearrangement joins TRBV5-1 to TRBJ2-5, with TRBD2 matching over 7 bases. V shed 4 bases, J shed 5 bases, and the junction held 5 bases outside the gene matches. CDR3 length: 13 amino acids. Germline V gives CDR1 SGHRS, CDR2 YFSETQ. CDR3 DNA: TGCGCCAGCAGCCGTAGCGGGTCGGAGACCCAGTACTTC. Translated: CASSRSGSETQYF.

There are many counts of this clonotype. The chain has TRBV9 and TRBJ1-2; D call uncertain. Germline V gene lookup returns CDR1 SGDLS and CDR2 YYNGEE. The CDR3 length is 13 residues. Trimming removed 0 bases at V and 3 bases at J, with 6 bases between. CDR3 residues: CASSVGVDYGYTF. In DNA, the CDR3 is TGTGCCAGCAGCGTAGGAGTCGACTATGGCTACACCTTC.

This clonotype turned up a few times. V is TRBV7-2 and J is TRBJ2-7, with D hard to call. This CDR3 comprises 15 residues. Trimming shortened V by 4 bases and J by 0 bases, and 13 bases separated the two germline ends. Looked up from germline, CDR1 is SGHTA and CDR2 is FQGNSA. DNA for the CDR3: TGTGCCAGCAGCTCCTCCCTAGGAGACTCCTACGAGCAGTACTTC. Translated, it gives CASSSSLGDSYEQYF.

Many counts were recorded for this clonotype. The chain employs TRBV2 and TRBJ1-6, with 9 bases matching TRBD1. Germline-derived CDR1 and CDR2 are SNHLY and FYNNEI. The CDR3 sequence is 13 residues long. The ends lost 6 bases at V and 8 bases at J; junction bases unmatched: 2. CDR3 amino acids: CASRRTGDSPLHF. In DNA, the CDR3 is TGTGCCAGCAGAAGGACAGGGGATTCACCCCTCCACTTT. Full variable domain (missing parts from reference TRBV2 and TRBJ1-6): EPEVTQTPSHQVTQMGQEVILRCVPISNHLYFYWYRQILGQKVEFLVSFYNNEISEKSEIFDDQFSVERPDGSNFTLKIRSTKLEDSAMYFCASRRTGDSPLHFGNGTRLTVT.

This clonotype came up many times. The J gene is TRBJ2-5, the V gene TRBV7-2, with a weak D call TRBD2 (5 bases). Germline V gives CDR1 SGHTA, CDR2 FQGNSA. Trimming removed 5 bases from V and 4 bases from J, with 11 bases in between. This CDR3 has 13 residues. CDR3 protein: CASSRGSGETQYF. CDR3 sequence (DNA): TGTGCCAGCAGCCGCGGGTCAGGAGAGACCCAGTACTTC.

This chain links TRBV4-1 with TRBJ2-7; 9 nucleotides match TRBD2. This CDR3 spans 17 amino acids. Trimming at V came to 1 base and at J to 3 bases, leaving 10 bases not matched to a gene. The V gene's germline CDR1 is MGHRA and CDR2 YSYEKL. The chain's CDR3 is CASSQGVDSGSFYEQYF. In DNA form, the CDR3 reads TGCGCCAGCAGCCAAGGTGTAGATAGCGGGAGTTTCTACGAGCAGTACTTC.

The chain has TRBV24-1 and TRBJ2-3; no reliable D call. The CDR3 totals 15 residues. Trimming removed 1 base at V and 1 base at J, with 8 bases between. Per the germline V gene, CDR1 is KGHDR and CDR2 is SFDVKD. CDR3 loop: CATSDFFEGTDTQYF. CDR3 DNA: TGTGCCACCAGTGATTTCTTCGAGGGCACAGATACGCAGTATTTT.

As concerns this clonotype: Compared with germline, one end of the junction differs, possibly owing to a read error. CDR3 loop: CSAEGTLPYEQYF. CDR3 DNA: TGCAGCGCTGAAGGGACCCTTCCCTACGAGCAGTACTTC. This rearrangement joins TRBV29-1 to TRBJ2-7; D is tentatively TRBD1 or TRBD2 (5 bases each). This CDR3 has 13 amino acids. The germline V gene has CDR1 SQVTM and CDR2 ANQGSEA.

Turning to this clonotype: A much more abundant neighbour one base away suggests this may be a read error. The chain employs TRBV20-1 and TRBJ2-4; D uncertain. Germline CDR1 reads DFQATT; CDR2 reads SNEGSKA (reference sequence). Trimming shortened V by 0 bases and J by 7 bases, and 13 bases separated the two germline ends. The CDR3 length is 14 residues. This CDR3 reads CSARDMRFNNIQYF. CDR3 bases: TGCAGTGCTAGAGATATGCGTTTCAATAACATTCAGTACTTC.

This clonotype was seen a few times. The chain carries TRBV6-5 and TRBJ1-6; D not resolved. From germline, CDR1 is MNHEY and CDR2 SVGAGI. V gave up 4 bases and J gave up 11 bases, with 12 bases separating them. The CDR3 has 13 amino acids. DNA for the CDR3: TGTGCCAGCAGTTCGCACGGAAAGGCACCCCTCCACTTT. This codes for CASSSHGKAPLHF.

The table lists this clonotype with a few counts. The rearrangement uses TRBV12-3 or TRBV12-4 and TRBJ2-2; D perhaps matches TRBD2 (6 bases). V lost 10 bases to trimming and J lost 4 bases, with 10 bases between them. The CDR3 contains 12 residues. CDR3 in amino acids: CATPGSTGELFF. The CDR3, as DNA: TGTGCCACCCCCGGGAGCACCGGGGAGCTGTTTTTT.

The chain couples TRBV9 to TRBJ2-3, with D unresolved. Germline CDR1 is SGDLS and CDR2 is YYNGEE. The CDR3 consists of 13 residues. Trimming shortened V by 0 bases and J by 2 bases, and 4 bases separated the two germline ends. The CDR3 sequence is CASSVVITDTQYF. The DNA of the CDR3 is TGTGCCAGCAGCGTAGTGATCACAGATACGCAGTATTTT.